One and the same sample provided the 16 T cell receptor beta chains below, sequenced in a study of T cell responses to AZD1222 COVID-19 vaccine. Sequenced by immunoSEQ multiplex PCR; TCRdb stores in-frame clones only, minus some. The top ten hold approximately 1.2% of the sample, which has around 120,000 clones, 80% to 95% seen once. Specimen: peripheral blood, collected on day 0 of AZD1222 vaccination. These receptors all stem from an adult in good health.

V is TRBV27 and J is TRBJ1-6; perhaps TRBD1 as D (5 bases). This CDR3 spans 15 amino acids. Germline V gives CDR1 MNHEY, CDR2 SMNVEV (reference sequence). Trimming stripped 0 bases from V and 10 bases from J, with 13 bases between. The CDR3 sequence is CASSLSGGVGSPLHF. DNA of the CDR3: TGTGCCAGCAGTTTATCGGGGGGGGTCGGGTCACCCCTCCACTTT.

The chain recombines TRBV30 with TRBJ1-5, with TRBD1 identical over 7 bases. Per the germline V gene, CDR1 is GTSNPN and CDR2 is SVGIG (reference sequence). Trimming cost V 0 bases and J 7 bases; bases outside gene matches: 21. The CDR3 totals 19 residues. Here the CDR3 reads CAWSVDLFGRGQRGQPQHF. The CDR3 DNA reads TGTGCCTGGAGTGTCGATTTGTTTGGAAGGGGGCAAAGGGGGCAGCCCCAGCATTTT.

The chain employs TRBV7-6 and TRBJ1-5; D may be TRBD1 (5 bases). The V end lost 5 bases, the J end lost 0 bases, and 20 bases lay between the germline ends. The CDR3 runs 18 residues. The germline gives CDR1 SGHVS, CDR2 FNYEAQ. The CDR3 region is CASSPGWPGQYSNQPQHF. CDR3 nucleotides: TGTGCCAGCAGCCCTGGGTGGCCAGGGCAATATAGCAATCAGCCCCAGCATTTT.

The chain joins TRBV7-2 to TRBJ1-6; TRBD1 might be the D (6 bases). Trimming left V 4 bases short and J 10 bases short, with 17 bases between. Germline V lookup: CDR1 SGHTA, CDR2 FQGNSA. CDR3 size: 15 residues. CDR3 in amino acids: CASSSEAGEDSPLHF. CDR3 nucleotides: TGTGCCAGCAGCTCCGAAGCAGGGGAGGACTCACCCCTCCACTTT.

The V call is TRBV24-1, the J call TRBJ2-3, with 7 bases aligning to TRBD1. The CDR3 has 17 amino acids. Trimming cost V 1 base and J 2 bases; bases outside gene matches: 8. Germline values: CDR1 KGHDR, CDR2 SFDVKD. CDR3 nucleotides: TGTGCCACCAGTGATTTCGGAAGGGGGCGAAACACAGATACGCAGTATTTT. Its protein product is CATSDFGRGRNTDTQYF.

The CDR3 loop is CASKTGFAEAFF. CDR3 nucleotides: TGTGCCAGTAAGACAGGGTTCGCTGAAGCTTTCTTT. V usage is TRBV19 and J usage is TRBJ1-1; 7 nucleotides match TRBD1. This CDR3 region has 12 residues. V lost 7 bases to trimming and J lost 6 bases; unmatched junction nucleotides: 5. CDR1 is LNHDA and CDR2 is SQIVND in the germline V gene (reference sequence).

The gene calls are TRBV7-8 and TRBJ2-2, with 8 bases matching TRBD2. J gave up 4 bases and V 4 bases, and 8 bases lay outside the gene matches. The CDR3 length is 16 residues. Germline values: CDR1 SGHVS, CDR2 FQNEAQ. The CDR3 nucleotides are TGTGCCAGCAGCTCCAGACGGCTAGCGGGCACCGGGGAGCTGTTTTTT. This encodes CASSSRRLAGTGELFF.

This chain uses TRBV5-1 with TRBJ2-1; no firm D call. This CDR3 is built from 13 residues. The V end was cut by 2 bases, the J end by 6 bases, with 9 bases between. Germline CDR1 is SGHRS and CDR2 is YFSETQ. The CDR3 DNA is TGCGCCAGCAGCTTTAAGACTTTCAATGAGCAGTTCTTC. This gives the protein CASSFKTFNEQFF.

V and J are TRBV20-1 and TRBJ2-7, with unresolved D. Looked up from germline, CDR1 is DFQATT and CDR2 is SNEGSKA (reference sequence). Deletions cut 4 bases from V and 7 bases from J, with 11 bases between. The CDR3 runs 11 residues. Here the CDR3 DNA reads TGCAGTGCTACCAAGGCGTTTGAGCAGTACTTC. It is translated as CSATKAFEQYF.

The chain recombines TRBV20-1 with TRBJ2-3; D might be TRBD2 (6 bases). There are 16 residues in the CDR3. V was pared by 3 bases and J by 0 bases, with 16 bases between. Per germline, CDR1 DFQATT and CDR2 SNEGSKA (reference sequence). The CDR3 bases are TGCAGTGCTAGTCCCGGGACTTCGATTAGCACAGATACGCAGTATTTT. Its protein is CSASPGTSISTDTQYF.

This chain links TRBV27 with TRBJ2-7; D is uncertain. The CDR3 extends over 13 amino acids. Germline assignment: CDR1 MNHEY and CDR2 SMNVEV (reference sequence). V was shortened by 0 bases and J by 4 bases, with 7 bases between the two germline ends. This chain's CDR3 is CASSLSKGYEQYF. The CDR3 region has the DNA TGTGCCAGCAGTTTATCGAAGGGTTACGAGCAGTACTTC.

This rearrangement joins TRBV18 to TRBJ2-3; D unresolved. The germline V gene has CDR1 KGHSH and CDR2 LQKENI. This CDR3 has 13 residues. V was shortened by 6 bases and J by 0 bases, with 7 bases between the two germline ends. The CDR3 nucleotides are TGTGCCAGCTCTCTTACTAGCACAGATACGCAGTATTTT. This encodes CASSLTSTDTQYF.

The chain couples TRBV9 to TRBJ1-2; D might be TRBD1 (6 bases). CDR1 and CDR2 from the germline V gene are SGDLS and YYNGEE. The CDR3 is made up of 15 amino acids. Trimming cost V 2 bases and J 6 bases, with 17 bases left between them. The CDR3 nucleotides read TGTGCCAGCAGCGTGGACGGTCGCAGGGGCGATGGCTACACCTTC. It translates to CASSVDGRRGDGYTF.

This clone has a single count. The genes are TRBV6-1 and TRBJ1-1; possibly TRBD1 for D (5 bases). The CDR3 extends over 18 amino acids. The V gene's germline CDR1 is MNHNS and CDR2 SASEGT. Trimming took 4 bases from V and 3 from J, leaving 24 bases between them. The CDR3: CASSVIQGLGLVYTEAFF. CDR3 DNA: TGTGCCAGCAGTGTTATCCAGGGTTTGGGCCTAGTGTACACTGAAGCTTTCTTT.

This chain links TRBV7-3 with TRBJ2-1; 10 nucleotides align to TRBD1. CDR3 size: 17 residues. CDR1 is SGHTA and CDR2 is FQGTGA in the germline V gene. Trimming removed 1 base from V and 4 bases from J; junction bases left unmatched: 7. The CDR3 DNA sequence: TGTGCCAGCAGCTTAAGGGACAGGGGCGGAGATTACAATGAGCAGTTCTTC. Its translation is CASSLRDRGGDYNEQFF. The whole variable domain, remainder taken from reference TRBV7-3 and TRBJ2-1, is GAGVSQTPSNKVTEKGKYVELRCDPISGHTALYWYRQSLGQGPEFLIYFQGTGAADDSGLPNDRFFAVRPEGSVSTLKIQRTERGDSAVYLCASSLRDRGGDYNEQFFGPGTRLTVL.

V and J are TRBV29-1 and TRBJ2-7; the D is unclear. From germline, CDR1 is SQVTM and CDR2 ANQGSEA. The V and J ends lost 2 bases and 7 bases respectively, with 24 bases between them. This CDR3 spans 16 amino acids. In DNA, the CDR3 is TGCAGCGTTGAAAAGGCGGAAAGGGTAGCACCACGGGAGCAGTACTTC. Its protein product is CSVEKAERVAPREQYF.